This T cell receptor (beta chain) was sequenced during a study of graft-versus-host responses after intestinal transplantation (dated by TCRdb to the early 2020s). Concerning the study at large: The transplants that recipients received were multivisceral, liver-intestinal, or isolated intestinal. Every recipient was given anti-thymocyte globulin induction, then maintenance tacrolimus and steroids for 2 to 4 years. After intestinal transplantation, graft-versus-host and host-versus-graft alloreactive T cell clones in the graft, circulation and bone marrow were tracked using bulk TCR-beta CDR3 sequencing. Alloreactive clones were identified by sequencing pre-transplant mixed lymphocyte reaction products and comparing them with unstimulated pre-transplant donor and recipient T cells. Of the 20 to 30 intestinal transplant recipients enrolled in the cohort, one of whom was a retransplant, a few patients without pretransplant specimens were excluded. Donor T cell macrochimerism was defined as a peak of at least 4% donor T cells among recipient peripheral blood mononuclear cells. Samples from three later patients were sequenced in-house on an Illumina MiSeq with MiXCR processing rather than by the commercial service.

The CDR1 and CDR2 encoded by the germline V gene are SGHTA and FQGTGA. Relative to germline, V is missing 5 bases and J is missing 5 bases, with 21 bases of the junction outside any gene match. The CDR3 contains 19 residues, cysteine and phenylalanine counted. This entry keeps only the CDR3 DNA: 57 bases, framed from base 1. Study-wide conclusions, independent of this receptor: Conclusions were limited by the relatively low number and heterogeneity of intestinal transplant patients. High GvH to HvG T cell clonal ratios were observed in the allografts of patients with donor T cell macrochimerism. GvH clones turned up in recipient bone marrow, with some appearing earlier in ileal mucosa or blood, a pattern consistent with an intestinal mucosal origin. Early after transplant, declines in HvG clones were associated with peak levels of circulating GvH clones.

As to this clone: What antigen it recognizes has not been identified. No base qualities exist here, and no much larger clone lies one base off it.

Library creation used the immunoSEQ multiplex PCR assay. For most patients, genomic DNA was isolated using the Qiagen DNeasy Blood and Tissue Kit and was shipped frozen to Adaptive Biotechnologies for TCR sequencing. High-throughput TCR-beta CDR3 sequencing of genomic DNA from most patients was performed by Adaptive Biotechnologies. The authors' analysis ran thus. TCR sequencing data for approximately 17 patients were retrieved from Adaptive's ImmunoSEQ software; three other patients were processed with MiXCR and VDJtools. To correct CD4 versus CD8 sorting errors, any sequence found in both subsets at a frequency ratio below 5:1 was removed. CDR3 nucleotide sequences shared by donor and recipient were removed because the origin of these sequences could not be assigned. To be classed as alloreactive, a clone needed at least 2-fold expansion over unstimulated cells and a minimum CFSE-low frequency of 0.002% (template counts) or 0.001% (read counts). Clones were considered mappable if detected in sequenced pre-transplant spleen, lymph node, or MLR CFSE-low populations of the donor or recipient. Cumulative frequency of alloreactive clones was calculated as a percentage of all sequences weighted by copy number. TCRdb mirrors the immuneACCESS table, restricted to in-frame sequences. Some clones are absent from its copies; in checked studies, under half trace to an unresolved V gene, and the reason for the others is unknown. D and trimming come from the DNA, and the V and J calls and clone size come from that table. The sample table contains about 78,000 clones; only one count was recorded for about 90% of them. The leading ten clones occupy about 4.2% of the sample.

Reading the label with the study, this specimen's time point is: cells obtained before transplantation from donor or recipient. CD3+CD4+ and CD3+CD8+ populations were FACS-sorted from unstimulated pre-transplant donor and recipient cells taken from spleen or lymph nodes. This clonotype was sampled from a human donor who was the organ donor for an intestinal transplant. The sequenced sample was unstimulated CD8+ T cells sorted from spleen or lymph node cells, obtained before transplant. The rearranged segments are TRBV7-3 and TRBJ1-5; TRBD1 lines up with 7 middle nucleotides. The CDR3 is CASSNRGDSHIRIYQPQHF. In nucleotides, the sequence is TGTGCCAGCAGCAATAGGGGGGACAGCCACATCCGAATTTATCAGCCCCAGCATTTT.